This is a list of T cell receptor beta chains from one sample in a study of Graves' ophthalmopathy and Graves' hyperthyroidism. A single record per CDR3 protein comes from TCRdb applying MiXCR to the multiplex PCR reads. The table shows roughly 480,000 distinct CDR3 sequences, with 13% to 15% occurring only once. The sample was blood. The source of these receptors is a woman aged 25 to 39 with Graves' ophthalmopathy. The CDR3 runs from the conserved cysteine through the conserved F or W. The D gene is left open where the match is weak. The size entry is marked missing in some rows and otherwise reads once, few, many or a size class.

v_gene: TRBV20-1
abundance: many
d_gene: TRBD2
j_gene: TRBJ2-7
CDR3nt: TGCAGTGCTAGAGTCTCTGGGGGGGTGGCCCTCGAGCAGTACTTC
CDR3aa: CSARVSGGVALEQYF

v_gene: TRBV20-1
abundance: many
d_gene: -
j_gene: TRBJ2-7
CDR3nt: TGCAGTGCCAACTCCGGGACACTAAGCACCTACGAGCAGTACTTC
CDR3aa: CSANSGTLSTYEQYF

v_gene: TRBV2
abundance: few
d_gene: TRBD1
j_gene: TRBJ2-6
CDR3nt: TGTGCCAGCAGAACAGGGGTTTCTGGGGCCAACGTCCTGACTTTC
CDR3aa: CASRTGVSGANVLTF

v_gene: TRBV2
abundance: many
d_gene: -
j_gene: TRBJ2-7
CDR3nt: TGTGCCAGCAGTGAAGAGGAGCCCTCAGGGCAGTACTTC
CDR3aa: CASSEEEPSGQYF

v_gene: TRBV12-3/TRBV12-4
abundance: -
d_gene: -
j_gene: TRBJ2-2
CDR3nt: TGTGCCAGCAGTTTCTTATTCACCGGGGAGCTGGTTTTT
CDR3aa: CASSFLFTGELVF

v_gene: TRBV5-1
abundance: many
d_gene: TRBD1
j_gene: TRBJ2-7
CDR3nt: TGCGCCAGCAGCCTACTGGACAGGGGCAGCTACGAGCAGTACTTC
CDR3aa: CASSLLDRGSYEQYF

v_gene: TRBV4-1
abundance: many
d_gene: -
j_gene: TRBJ2-2
CDR3nt: TGCGCCAGCAGCCGTAACGGCGGTCTCGGGGAGCTGTTTTTT
CDR3aa: CASSRNGGLGELFF

v_gene: TRBV6-5
abundance: many
d_gene: -
j_gene: TRBJ1-5
CDR3nt: TGTGCCAGCAGTTACCAGGCCTCCCAACAGCCCCAGCATTTT
CDR3aa: CASSYQASQQPQHF

v_gene: TRBV30
abundance: many
d_gene: -
j_gene: TRBJ1-5
CDR3nt: TGTGCCTGGAGTGGCCCTGGTCAGCCCCAGCATTTT
CDR3aa: CAWSGPGQPQHF

v_gene: TRBV19
abundance: -
d_gene: -
j_gene: TRBJ1-2
CDR3nt: TGTGCCAGTACCCCCCCCGGTTTAGGGGGCTACACCTTC
CDR3aa: CASTPPGLGGYTF

v_gene: TRBV6-5
abundance: many
d_gene: -
j_gene: TRBJ1-2
CDR3nt: TGTGCCAGCAGTTTCCCCTCAGGGGGCTACACCTTC
CDR3aa: CASSFPSGGYTF

v_gene: TRBV6-5
abundance: -
d_gene: -
j_gene: TRBJ1-1
CDR3nt: TGTGCCAGCAGTTACCTGGCCCACGGCACTGAAGCTTTCTTT
CDR3aa: CASSYLAHGTEAFF

v_gene: TRBV18
abundance: many
d_gene: -
j_gene: TRBJ1-2
CDR3nt: TGTGCCAGCTCACCCTGGGGCACCTCCTGGGACTACACCTTC
CDR3aa: CASSPWGTSWDYTF

v_gene: TRBV6-5
abundance: many
d_gene: -
j_gene: TRBJ1-3
CDR3nt: TGTGCCAGCAGCCTTAACCGGGACCGCGGAAACACCATATATTTT
CDR3aa: CASSLNRDRGNTIYF

v_gene: TRBV12-3/TRBV12-4
abundance: few
d_gene: TRBD2
j_gene: TRBJ2-7
CDR3nt: TGTGCCAGCAGCACCGGGACTAGCGGGAGGCGAGGTGAGCAGTACTTC
CDR3aa: CASSTGTSGRRGEQYF

v_gene: TRBV7-9
abundance: many
d_gene: TRBD2
j_gene: TRBJ2-7
CDR3nt: TGTGCCAGCAGCGGAACTAGCGGGAGGAACGAGCAGTACTTC
CDR3aa: CASSGTSGRNEQYF

v_gene: TRBV12-3/TRBV12-4
abundance: many
d_gene: -
j_gene: TRBJ1-2
CDR3nt: TGTGCCAGCAGCATCGGACAGATCTATGGCTACACCTTC
CDR3aa: CASSIGQIYGYTF

v_gene: TRBV6-5
abundance: many
d_gene: TRBD1
j_gene: TRBJ1-5
CDR3nt: TGTGCCAGCAGTTACTCGAACAGGGGGGCTCAGCCCCAGCATTTT
CDR3aa: CASSYSNRGAQPQHF

v_gene: TRBV20-1
abundance: few
d_gene: -
j_gene: TRBJ2-7
CDR3nt: TGCAGTGCTAGACAGCGCCCCTCCTACGAGCAGTACTTC
CDR3aa: CSARQRPSYEQYF

v_gene: TRBV28
abundance: many
d_gene: -
j_gene: TRBJ1-1
CDR3nt: TGTGCCACCACGACAGAGAACACTGAAGCTTTCTTT
CDR3aa: CATTTENTEAFF

v_gene: TRBV6-5
abundance: few
d_gene: -
j_gene: TRBJ1-5
CDR3nt: TGTGCCAGCAGTTACTACCTCGGGAGCAATCAGCCCCAGCATTTT
CDR3aa: CASSYYLGSNQPQHF

v_gene: TRBV7-8
abundance: few
d_gene: -
j_gene: TRBJ1-2
CDR3nt: TGTGCCAGCAGCTCCCAGGGCCGGAGCAGCCATGGCGGCTACACCTTC
CDR3aa: CASSSQGRSSHGGYTF

v_gene: TRBV2
abundance: many
d_gene: TRBD1
j_gene: TRBJ1-5
CDR3nt: TGTGCCGGAACCAGGGGGTTGGATCAGCCCCAGCATTTT
CDR3aa: CAGTRGLDQPQHF

v_gene: TRBV18
abundance: many
d_gene: TRBD1
j_gene: TRBJ1-5
CDR3nt: TGTGCCAGCTCACCAGGTCAGGGGGAATATCAGCCCCAGCATTTT
CDR3aa: CASSPGQGEYQPQHF

v_gene: TRBV5-1
abundance: few
d_gene: TRBD2
j_gene: TRBJ2-5
CDR3nt: TGCGCCAGCAGCCGGGGGACTAGCGGGAGAGGGCTCCAAGAGACCCAGTACTTC
CDR3aa: CASSRGTSGRGLQETQYF

v_gene: TRBV6-1
abundance: many
d_gene: -
j_gene: TRBJ1-5
CDR3nt: TGTGCCAGCAGCTTGGGAAGGGGAGTTCATCAGCCCCAGCATTTT
CDR3aa: CASSLGRGVHQPQHF

v_gene: TRBV20-1
abundance: many
d_gene: TRBD1
j_gene: TRBJ2-7
CDR3nt: TGCAGTGCTAGGCCTCCGGGACAGGGGGGCTACGAGCAGTACTTC
CDR3aa: CSARPPGQGGYEQYF

v_gene: TRBV6-4
abundance: many
d_gene: -
j_gene: TRBJ1-5
CDR3nt: TGTGCCAGCAAAACGGGACACAGACCACCTAATAGCAATCAGCCCCAGCATTTT
CDR3aa: CASKTGHRPPNSNQPQHF

v_gene: TRBV28
abundance: many
d_gene: TRBD2
j_gene: TRBJ2-5
CDR3nt: TGTGCCAGCAGGGGACTAGCGGGGGCCGTTACGTACCAAGAGACCCAGTACTTC
CDR3aa: CASRGLAGAVTYQETQYF

v_gene: TRBV2
abundance: few
d_gene: -
j_gene: TRBJ2-2
CDR3nt: TGTGCCACCGGGCGAGGGTTTAGCACCGGGGAGCTGTTTTTT
CDR3aa: CATGRGFSTGELFF

v_gene: TRBV30
abundance: many
d_gene: -
j_gene: TRBJ2-4
CDR3nt: TGTGCCTGGAGTGTACGGGACACCAAGTACTTC
CDR3aa: CAWSVRDTKYF

v_gene: TRBV12-3/TRBV12-4
abundance: many
d_gene: -
j_gene: TRBJ1-5
CDR3nt: TGTGCCAGCAGCCTAGTAAGGAATCAGCCCCAGCATTTT
CDR3aa: CASSLVRNQPQHF